This TCR beta chain was sequenced for a study of blood T cell repertoires in COVID-19. The overall study: Acute-phase and convalescent COVID-19 samples originated in the United States, Italy and Spain. T cells, B-cell-depleted T cells, or PBMCs provided the cDNA or gDNA that served as material.

Sequencing was performed with immunoSEQ multiplex PCR; in TCRdb, only in-frame clones are kept and a portion is missing. Seen here are approximately 310,000 clones, 70% to 90% observed once, and the top ten hold around 8%. The V gene's germline CDR1 is KGHSH and CDR2 LQKENI. CDR3 length: 14 residues. V lost 2 bases and J 8 bases, leaving 12 bases between the germline ends. Sequencing input: peripheral blood. The chain couples TRBV18 to TRBJ1-4, with D unclear. The origin of this receptor is a woman in her forties or fifties who had recovered from COVID-19. The CDR3 region is CASSPILGREKLFF. CDR3 sequence (DNA): TGTGCCAGCTCACCAATCCTGGGGAGGGAAAAACTGTTTTTT.